The sequence of this T cell receptor beta chain was determined in a study of T cell responses to AZD1222 COVID-19 vaccine. Study overall: Timing groups of about 4 and about 12 weeks for second doses were pooled. Findings and caveats of the study: Unmutated variant regions reportedly attract nearly half of all spike-specific TCRs.

Note on this clone: Its antigen is unknown.

TCRdb's table, derived via immunoSEQ multiplex PCR, lists solely in-frame clones and lacks some. The sample holds roughly 71,000 clones, roughly 85% seen once. The source of this sequence is an adult in good health. The sample here was peripheral blood, taken on day 0 of AZD1222 vaccination.

CDR3 in DNA: TGTGCCAGCAATCCCCGGGGTGCCTACGAGCAGTACTTC. Residues: CASNPRGAYEQYF. This sequence joins TRBV11-2 and TRBJ2-7, with a weak D call TRBD2 (5 bases). The CDR3 extends over 13 amino acids. Trimming removed 7 bases from V and 2 bases from J, with 12 bases in between. Germline V gene data show CDR1 as SGHAT and CDR2 as FQNNGV.